This TCR beta chain is from a study of cytomegalovirus exposure and HLA in healthy donors. Study-level points and caveats: While the bulk of TCR sequences proved rare, some public TCRs turned up in many donors.

As concerns this clone: The antigen is unknown.

A roughly 120-subject validation cohort, separate from the approximately 610-subject first cohort, supplied the donors. The data were produced by immunoSEQ multiplex PCR, yet TCRdb's version contains in-frame clones alone and is incomplete. The data show under 150,000 clones, 84% seen once. V shed 3 bases and J shed 5 bases, with 17 bases lying between them. Germline CDR1 reads SGHNT; CDR2 reads YYREEE (reference sequence). The CDR3 contains 16 residues. The genes are TRBV5-4 and TRBJ2-2; TRBD1 might be the D (6 bases). Input material: PBMCs. This sequence was found in a woman under 40 in good health and CMV-seronegative. CDR3 DNA: TGTGCCAGCAGCTCCCGGGCAGGGGTGGGGACCGGGGAGCTGTTTTTT. Protein sequence: CASSSRAGVGTGELFF.